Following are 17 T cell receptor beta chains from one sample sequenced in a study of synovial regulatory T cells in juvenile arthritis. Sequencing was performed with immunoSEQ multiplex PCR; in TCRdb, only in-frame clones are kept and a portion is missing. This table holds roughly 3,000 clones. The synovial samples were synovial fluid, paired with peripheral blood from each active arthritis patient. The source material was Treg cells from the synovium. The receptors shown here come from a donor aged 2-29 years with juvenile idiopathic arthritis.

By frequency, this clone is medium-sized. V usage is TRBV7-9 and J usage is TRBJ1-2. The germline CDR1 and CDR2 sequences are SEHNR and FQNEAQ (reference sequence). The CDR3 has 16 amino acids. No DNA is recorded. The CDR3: CASSFLGPGARRGYTF.

The CDR3 loop reads CATSARMSGSGNEQFF. The chain uses TRBV15 and TRBJ2-1; without DNA, the TCRdb call of TRBD2 cannot be checked. Looked up from germline, CDR1 is LNHNV and CDR2 is YYDKDF (reference sequence). The CDR3 runs 16 residues. The coding DNA is unavailable.

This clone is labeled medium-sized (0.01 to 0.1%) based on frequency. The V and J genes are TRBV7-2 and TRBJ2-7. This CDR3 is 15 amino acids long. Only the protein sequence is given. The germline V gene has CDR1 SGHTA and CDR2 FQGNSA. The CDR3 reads CASSFLGAGEYEQYF.

The CDR3 is CASSYGTGDYGYTF. The rearrangement joins TRBV6-6 to TRBJ1-2; absent DNA, TCRdb's TRBD1 call cannot be checked. Germline V gene sequence: CDR1 MNHNY, CDR2 SVGAGI (reference sequence). This CDR3 region has 14 residues. No nucleotide data were recorded.

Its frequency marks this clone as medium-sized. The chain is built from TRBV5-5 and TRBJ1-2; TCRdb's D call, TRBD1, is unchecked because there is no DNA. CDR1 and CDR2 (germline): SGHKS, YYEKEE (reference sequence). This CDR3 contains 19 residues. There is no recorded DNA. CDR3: CASSLGRGPGGASIYGYTF.

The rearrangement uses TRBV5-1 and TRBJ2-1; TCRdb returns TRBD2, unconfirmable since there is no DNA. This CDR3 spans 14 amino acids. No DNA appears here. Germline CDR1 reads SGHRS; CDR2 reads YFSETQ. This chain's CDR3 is CASSFAGVVNEQFF. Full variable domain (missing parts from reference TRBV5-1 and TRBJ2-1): KAGVTQTPRYLIKTRGQQVTLSCSPISGHRSVSWYQQTPGQGLQFLFEYFSETQRNKGNFPGRFSGRQFSNSRSEMNVSTLELGDSALYLCASSFAGVVNEQFFGPGTRLTVL.

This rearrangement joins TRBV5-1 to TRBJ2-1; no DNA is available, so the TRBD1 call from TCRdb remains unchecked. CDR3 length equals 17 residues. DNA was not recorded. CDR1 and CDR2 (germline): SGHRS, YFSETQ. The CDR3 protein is CASSLWAFEVSYNEQFF.

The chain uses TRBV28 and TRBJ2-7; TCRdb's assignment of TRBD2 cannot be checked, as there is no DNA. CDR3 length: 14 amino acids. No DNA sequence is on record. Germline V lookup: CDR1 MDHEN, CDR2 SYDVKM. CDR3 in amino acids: CASSPPSLRYGQYF. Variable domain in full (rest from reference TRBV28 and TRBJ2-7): DVKVTQSSRYLVKRTGEKVFLECVQDMDHENMFWYRQDPGLGLRLIYFSYDVKMKEKGDIPEGYSVSREKKERFSLILESASTNQTSMYLCASSPPSLRYGQYFGPGTRLTVT.

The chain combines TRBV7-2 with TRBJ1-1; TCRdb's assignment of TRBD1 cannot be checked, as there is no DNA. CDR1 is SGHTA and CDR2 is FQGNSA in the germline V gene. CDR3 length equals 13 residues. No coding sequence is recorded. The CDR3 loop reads CASSRTGAAEAFF.

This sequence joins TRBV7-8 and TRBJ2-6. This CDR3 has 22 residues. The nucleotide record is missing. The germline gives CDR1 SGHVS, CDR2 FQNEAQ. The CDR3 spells CASSSRTDVTLQPFSGANVLTF. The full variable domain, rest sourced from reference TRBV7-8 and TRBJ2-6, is GAGVSQSPRYKVAKRGQDVALRCDPISGHVSLFWYQQALGQGPEFLTYFQNEAQLDKSGLPSDRFFAERPEGSVSTLKIQRTQQEDSAVYLCASSSRTDVTLQPFSGANVLTFGAGSRLTVL.

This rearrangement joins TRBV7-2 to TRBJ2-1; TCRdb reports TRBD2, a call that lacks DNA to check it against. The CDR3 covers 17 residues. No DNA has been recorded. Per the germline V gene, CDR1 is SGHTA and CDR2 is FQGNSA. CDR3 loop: CASSFGLAVTSYNEQFF.

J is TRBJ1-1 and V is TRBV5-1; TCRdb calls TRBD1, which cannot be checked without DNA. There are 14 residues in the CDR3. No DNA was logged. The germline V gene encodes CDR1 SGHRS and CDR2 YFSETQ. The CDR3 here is CASSRQGPNTEAFF.

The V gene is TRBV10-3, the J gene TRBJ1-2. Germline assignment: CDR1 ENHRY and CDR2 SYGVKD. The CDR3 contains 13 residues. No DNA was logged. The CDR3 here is CAISESVFYGYTF.

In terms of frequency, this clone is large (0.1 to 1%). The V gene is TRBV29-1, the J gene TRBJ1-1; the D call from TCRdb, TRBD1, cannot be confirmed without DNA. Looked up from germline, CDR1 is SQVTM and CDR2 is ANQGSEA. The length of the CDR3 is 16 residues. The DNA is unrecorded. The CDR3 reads CSVQYRGRPGEGEAFF.

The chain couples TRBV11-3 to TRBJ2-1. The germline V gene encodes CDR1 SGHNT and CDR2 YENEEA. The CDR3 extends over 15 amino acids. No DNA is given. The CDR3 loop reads CASSFRSSDLAEQFF.

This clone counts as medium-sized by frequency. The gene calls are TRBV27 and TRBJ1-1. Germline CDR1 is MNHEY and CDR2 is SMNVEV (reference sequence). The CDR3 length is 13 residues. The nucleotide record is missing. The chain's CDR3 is CASSFRGAPEAFF.

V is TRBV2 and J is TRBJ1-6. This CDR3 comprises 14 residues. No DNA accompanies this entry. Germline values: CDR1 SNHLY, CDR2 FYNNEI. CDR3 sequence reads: CASSETLTNSPLHF. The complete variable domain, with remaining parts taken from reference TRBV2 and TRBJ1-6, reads EPEVTQTPSHQVTQMGQEVILRCVPISNHLYFYWYRQILGQKVEFLVSFYNNEISEKSEIFDDQFSVERPDGSNFTLKIRSTKLEDSAMYFCASSETLTNSPLHFGNGTRLTVT.